The 7 T cell receptor beta chains below were found in one sample sequenced in a study of blood T cell repertoires in COVID-19. Profiled with immunoSEQ multiplex PCR; TCRdb holds only in-frame clones, not every one. The sample has 250,000 to 350,000 clones; about 88% are singletons. The specimen sequenced was PBMCs or T cells enriched from blood (not recorded which). The receptor source for this set is a woman aged 45 to 65 who had recovered from COVID-19.

This chain connects TRBV5-4 to TRBJ2-1; 12 bases are a match to TRBD2. CDR1 is SGHNT and CDR2 is YYREEE in the germline V gene (reference sequence). V shed 3 bases, J shed 2 bases, and the junction held 0 bases outside the gene matches. This CDR3 has 15 amino acids. This chain's CDR3 is CASSWTSGTYNEQFF. For the CDR3, the DNA is TGTGCCAGCAGCTGGACTAGCGGGACCTACAATGAGCAGTTCTTC. Filled out from reference TRBV5-4 and TRBJ2-1, the complete variable domain reads ETGVTQSPTHLIKTRGQQVTLRCSSQSGHNTVSWYQQALGQGPQFIFQYYREEENGRGNFPPRFSGLQFPNYSSELNVNALELDDSALYLCASSWTSGTYNEQFFGPGTRLTVL.

The chain combines TRBV18 with TRBJ2-3; 11 nucleotides align to TRBD2. CDR3 length equals 17 residues. V lost 3 bases, J lost 1 base, and 6 bases stayed unmatched. CDR1 and CDR2 from the germline V gene are KGHSH and LQKENI. The CDR3 protein is CASSPLTSGEGTDTQYF. As DNA, the CDR3 is TGTGCCAGCTCACCTCTGACTAGCGGGGAAGGCACAGATACGCAGTATTTT.

The chain uses TRBV19 and TRBJ2-1; 7 nucleotides align to TRBD2. Germline CDR1 reads LNHDA; CDR2 reads SQIVND (reference sequence). The CDR3 has 16 amino acids. Losses at the gene ends were 6 bases for V and 9 bases for J; bases not matched to a gene: 17. Here the CDR3 DNA reads TGTGCCAGTAGCTGGGGGAGAGCTAGCGGAACAGTTGAGCAGTTCTTC. As protein: CASSWGRASGTVEQFF.

The chain joins TRBV7-2 to TRBJ2-4; TRBD1 matches at 9 bases. This CDR3 region has 14 residues. Germline loops: CDR1 SGHTA, CDR2 FQGNSA. After removal of 3 bases from V and 6 bases from J, the junction contained 3 bases not matched to a gene. For the CDR3, the DNA is TGTGCCAGCAGCTTGGGACAGGGAAGAAACATTCAGTACTTC. Translation: CASSLGQGRNIQYF.

The chain uses TRBV7-2 and TRBJ1-5; perhaps TRBD1 as D (6 bases). Trimming cost V 4 bases and J 1 base, with 11 bases left between them. Germline loops: CDR1 SGHTA, CDR2 FQGNSA. CDR3 size: 15 residues. The CDR3 nucleotides are TGTGCCAGCAGCTCGGACAGACGAAGCAATCAGCCCCAGCATTTT. Residues: CASSSDRRSNQPQHF.

The chain employs TRBV3-1 (or the pseudogene TRBV3-2) and TRBJ1-4; a weak D match, TRBD1 (5 bases). CDR1 and CDR2 (germline): LGHDT, YNNKEL (reference sequence). The CDR3 contains 16 residues. V gave up 2 bases and J gave up 7 bases, with 17 bases separating them. CDR3 sequence (DNA): TGTGCCAGCAGCCAACCCCGGTCCACCAGGGCTGAAAAACTGTTTTTT. Its translation is CASSQPRSTRAEKLFF.

The CDR3 region is CASSLVLARSSYEQYF. CDR3 coding DNA: TGTGCCAGCAGCTTAGTGCTTGCCCGGAGCTCCTACGAGCAGTACTTC. The V and J genes are TRBV7-2 and TRBJ2-7; D is uncertain. V was clipped by 1 base and J by 0 bases, with 13 bases between them. This CDR3 region has 16 residues. From germline, CDR1 is SGHTA and CDR2 FQGNSA. The full variable domain, completed using reference TRBV7-2 and TRBJ2-7, is GAGVSQSPSNKVTEKGKDVELRCDPISGHTALYWYRQSLGQGLEFLIYFQGNSAPDKSGLPSDRFSAERTGGSVSTLTIQRTQQEDSAVYLCASSLVLARSSYEQYFGPGTRLTVT.